The next 6 T cell receptor beta chains were all read from a single sample in a study of shared clonotypes between healthy human individuals. The repertoire was sequenced with immunoSEQ multiplex PCR; TCRdb's copy has only in-frame clones and lacks some. The sample lists hundreds of thousands of clones, about 74% occurring once. The specimen was PBMCs. The receptors stem from a woman in her thirties or forties in good health. Some clones in this sample may be carry-over from other donors' samples.

On this clone: A far larger clone is only one base removed, so a read error is likely. The chain is built from TRBV18 and TRBJ2-5; D gene unclear. The V end was cut by 2 bases, the J end by 1 base, with 5 bases between. The CDR3 totals 13 residues. The germline CDR1 and CDR2 sequences are KGHSH and LQKENI. CDR3 sequence (DNA): TGTGCCAGCTCACCATCTCTCCAAGAGACCCAGTACTTC. This codes for CASSPSLQETQYF.

V usage is TRBV4-2 and J usage is TRBJ1-3; D gene unclear. Germline lookup yields CDR1 LGHNA and CDR2 YNFKEQ. The CDR3 is 16 residues long. Between the trimmed V and J ends, which lost 0 bases and 0 bases, there was a span of 9 bases. CDR3 nucleotides: TGTGCCAGCAGCCAAGATCGGGGAAGCTCTGGAAACACCATATATTTT. Its translation is CASSQDRGSSGNTIYF.

The chain combines TRBV7-9 with TRBJ1-5; D is ambiguous. V dropped 7 bases and J dropped 4 bases, with 11 bases sitting between them. This CDR3 is 13 amino acids long. CDR1 and CDR2 (germline): SEHNR, FQNEAQ (reference sequence). CDR3 coding DNA: TGTGCCAGCAACAAGGACGGAAATCAGCCCCAGCATTTT. This sequence encodes CASNKDGNQPQHF.

The chain joins TRBV28 to TRBJ2-5; perhaps TRBD2 as D (5 bases). This CDR3 contains 13 residues. The germline V gene encodes CDR1 MDHEN and CDR2 SYDVKM. Trimming took 6 bases from V and 2 from J, leaving 10 bases between them. CDR3 loop: CASSSGGQETQYF. The CDR3 DNA reads as TGTGCCAGCAGCTCCGGAGGTCAAGAGACCCAGTACTTC.

This sequence joins TRBV30 and TRBJ2-7; D unresolved. The CDR3 runs to 12 residues. The V end lost 2 bases, the J end lost 3 bases, and 8 bases lay between the germline ends. Germline lookup yields CDR1 GTSNPN and CDR2 SVGIG (reference sequence). The CDR3 here is CAWSRQFYEQYF. The CDR3 nucleotides are TGTGCCTGGAGTCGCCAGTTCTACGAGCAGTACTTC.

The V and J genes are TRBV9 and TRBJ1-2; 9 bases are shared with TRBD1. Germline loops: CDR1 SGDLS, CDR2 YYNGEE. V lost 5 bases and J lost 2; bases outside the gene matches: 10. CDR3 size: 16 residues. CDR3 residues: CASRGTGRDRNYGYTF. The DNA for the CDR3 is TGTGCCAGCAGGGGGACAGGGAGGGACAGAAACTATGGCTACACCTTC.